This TCR beta chain appears in the sequencing data of a study of blood T cells in healthy people across ages. Study-level information: Roughly one uniquely barcoded beta molecule per two T cells was captured.

A sample-barcoded 5' primer and a J-beta primer mix were used in a second PCR of about 7 to 12 cycles. The yield of each sample was at least 2.5 million CDR3-containing paired-end reads. MiXCR was run by TCRdb on the 5' RACE reads, yielding one entry per CDR3 protein. This sample carries approximately 1,700,000 distinct CDR3 sequences, about 39% of them seen once, and the ten largest clones take about 23%. This clonotype has more than one count but fewer than ten. The antigen remains undetermined. Study conclusions and caveats: PBMCs were not sorted, which prevented a conclusive comparison of naive versus antigen-experienced cells.

The TCR sequence derives from a human donor in good health. Sequenced: blood.

CDR3 in amino acids: CASSPGPAQETQYF. The CDR3 DNA sequence: TGTGCCAGCAGCCCGGGACCAGCACAAGAGACCCAGTACTTC. J is TRBJ2-5 and V is TRBV11-3; D tentatively reads TRBD1 or TRBD2 (5 bases each). Trimming left V 5 bases short and J 2 bases short, with 12 bases between. CDR1 is SGHNT, CDR2 YENEEA, per germline. The length of the CDR3 is 14 residues.